Listed below are T cell receptor beta chains from one sample, sequenced in a study of breast tumors, draining lymph nodes, adjacent tissues. TCRdb processed the multiplex PCR reads anew with MiXCR; each CDR3 protein has one entry. The table shows 150,000 to 200,000 distinct CDR3 sequences, with 30% to 35% occurring only once. Sequencing was carried out using axillary lymph node tissue. These receptors originate from a female donor with breast cancer. Some clones in this sample may be carry-over from other donors' samples. Both conserved end residues are part of each CDR3. The size of a clone is reported for some rows only, either as once, few or many, or as a class for expanded clones.

v_gene	j_gene	len	abundance	CDR3aa
TRBV7-3	TRBJ2-7	15	many	CASSLQGGKGYEQYF
TRBV7-7	TRBJ2-5	15	many	CASSRDRGESETQYF
TRBV5-8	TRBJ2-5	17	-	CASLEGGAGVSGETQYF
TRBV2	TRBJ1-1	16	-	CASVDRGTVRGTEAFF
TRBV20-1	TRBJ1-5	15	many	CSATSPEISNQPQHF
TRBV7-9	TRBJ2-1	16	many	CASSPSGESTYNEQFF
TRBV9	TRBJ1-4	14	-	CASSFGRGGEKLFF
TRBV24-1	TRBJ1-4	14	many	CATSDKQGNEKLFF
TRBV5-1	TRBJ2-2	16	many	CASSPTTSGRAGELFF
TRBV24-1	TRBJ1-2	14	many	CATSGDRGLRGYTF
TRBV6-1	TRBJ2-3	15	many	CASRQGAGTTDTQYF
TRBV20-1	TRBJ2-3	15	-	CSAMGLAGVWDTQYF
TRBV2	TRBJ2-3	14	-	CASSPPQPTDTQYF
TRBV7-9	TRBJ1-2	15	few	CASSPQSQASYGYPF
TRBV10-3	TRBJ1-1	15	-	CAISEGQGANTEAFF
TRBV20-1	TRBJ2-5	15	many	CSASVGLAARGTQYF
TRBV5-1	TRBJ2-6	18	-	CASSSWGGGSLRANVLTF
TRBV14	TRBJ2-7	15	many	CASSQGTLSSYEQYF
TRBV24-1	TRBJ2-1	15	many	CATSDLNPLGGEQFF
TRBV29-1	TRBJ2-1	14	many	CSVGRSGGENEQFF
TRBV6-5	TRBJ2-7	15	many	CASSHVFGTRGEQYF
TRBV7-9	TRBJ2-1	15	-	CASILAGSSYNVQIF
TRBV20-1	TRBJ2-7	13	many	CSASRQGTYEQYF
TRBV25-1	TRBJ1-2	14	once	CVRPRDREYCGYTF
TRBV6-5	TRBJ1-1	13	-	CASSYGPGAEAFF
TRBV19	TRBJ2-7	16	many	CASSAWSPTGIYEQYF
TRBV28	TRBJ1-5	16	many	CASSFGTGELRQPQHF
TRBV9	TRBJ2-3	17	-	CASGVDQLAGAGDTQYF
TRBV5-1	TRBJ2-2	14	-	CAGSTGVNTGELLF
TRBV7-3	TRBJ2-1	14	many	CASSPRTGNNEQFF
TRBV19	TRBJ2-2	16	many	CASIPVAGLSTGELFF
TRBV7-2	TRBJ1-2	14	-	CASSLTGTVYGYTF
TRBV9	TRBJ2-6	16	-	CASSGTGNSGANALTF
TRBV20-1	TRBJ1-5	12	-	CSARGLNQPPHF
TRBV9	TRBJ1-2	15	many	CASSARQGLSYGYTF
TRBV2	TRBJ1-3	15	-	CASSRGQYSGNTIYF
TRBV10-3	TRBJ2-7	14	-	CAISERGTPYEQYF
TRBV2	TRBJ2-7	13	many	CASLPGQEYEQYF